Shown below are 23 T cell receptor beta chains from a single sample sequenced in a study of radiotherapy plus CTLA-4 blockade in lung cancer (dated by TCRdb to the late 2010s). The receptor library was made with the immunoSEQ multiplex PCR assay. TCRdb's version of the immuneACCESS table is confined to in-frame rearrangements and falls short of the full clone set. An unresolved V gene accounts for under half of the shortfall where checked; the remainder is of unknown origin. The sample table records some 37,000 clones; 70% to 80% of these occur just once. The top ten hold around 9% of the sample. Specimen: peripheral blood, collected from a patient treated with radiotherapy plus ipilimumab. Every receptor here comes from a human donor with non-small cell lung cancer who had stable disease on radiotherapy plus ipilimumab.

V usage is TRBV12-5 and J usage is TRBJ2-1; 10 bases line up with TRBD2. The germline gives CDR1 LGHNT, CDR2 FRNRAP. V was clipped by 5 bases and J by 4 bases; unmatched bases: 11. This CDR3 contains 17 residues. The CDR3 sequence: CASGPPGSGGTYNEQFF. The CDR3 DNA is TGTGCTAGTGGTCCCCCAGGTAGCGGGGGGACTTACAATGAGCAGTTCTTC.

The chain employs TRBV27 and TRBJ2-7; 9 bases are shared with TRBD2. This CDR3 is built from 14 residues. With 6 bases clipped from V and 0 bases from J, the junction kept 3 bases outside the gene matches. Germline CDR1 and CDR2: MNHEY and SMNVEV (reference sequence). CDR3 amino acids: CASRQRGASYEQYV. Here the CDR3 DNA reads TGTGCCAGCAGACAGCGGGGGGCCTCCTACGAGCAGTACGTC.

The rearrangement uses TRBV2 and TRBJ1-6; TRBD1 agrees at 9 bases. Per the germline V gene, CDR1 is SNHLY and CDR2 is FYNNEI. There are 13 residues in the CDR3. The trim removed 1 base at V and 13 bases at J, leaving 2 bases unmatched. CDR3 bases: TGTGCCAGCAGTGAAGACAGGGGGCGGCCCCTCCACTTT. This translates into CASSEDRGRPLHF.

The chain combines TRBV13 with TRBJ1-1; D remains unclear. This CDR3 spans 13 amino acids. Trimming cost V 1 base and J 1 base, with 4 bases left between them. Germline CDR1 is PRHDT and CDR2 is FYEKMQ (reference sequence). For the CDR3, the DNA is TGTGCCAGCAGCTTAGTGGGGAACACTGAAGCTTTCTTT. Residues: CASSLVGNTEAFF. The variable domain in full, with the rest retrieved from reference TRBV13 and TRBJ1-1, is AAGVIQSPRHLIKEKRETATLKCYPIPRHDTVYWYQQGPGQDPQFLISFYEKMQSDKGSIPDRFSAQQFSDYHSELNMSSLELGDSALYFCASSLVGNTEAFFGQGTRLTVV.

This clone was detected once. The chain has TRBV28 and TRBJ2-2, with TRBD1 matching 10 bases. This CDR3 has 17 residues. V dropped 1 base and J dropped 6; count of bases not matched to a gene: 8. The V gene's germline CDR1 is MDHEN and CDR2 SYDVKM. CDR3 protein: CASSLLTGTGVSGELFF. The CDR3 DNA sequence: TGTGCCAGCAGTTTATTAACCGGGACAGGGGTTTCCGGGGAGCTGTTTTTT.

CDR3 loop: CASHETGTNYGYTF. The CDR3 DNA reads TGTGCCAGCCACGAGACGGGGACTAACTATGGCTACACCTTC. The rearrangement links TRBV6-6 to TRBJ1-2; D gene ambiguous. Germline loops: CDR1 MNHNY, CDR2 SVGAGI (reference sequence). The length of the CDR3 is 14 residues. The V end lost 8 bases, the J end lost 0 bases, and 13 bases lay between the germline ends.

This clone was recorded once. The chain uses TRBV7-6 and TRBJ1-4, with a tentative D call TRBD1 (5 bases). The length of the CDR3 is 15 residues. Between the trimmed V and J ends, which lost 5 bases and 8 bases, there was a span of 18 bases. Germline V lookup: CDR1 SGHVS, CDR2 FNYEAQ. CDR3 coding DNA: TGTGCCAGCAGCGTTCAACGGGGGTTAGAGGAAAAACTGTTTTTT. This sequence encodes CASSVQRGLEEKLFF.

V and J are TRBV5-1 and TRBJ2-5, with TRBD2 matching 8 bases. CDR3 length: 15 amino acids. The germline gives CDR1 SGHRS, CDR2 YFSETQ. J lost 3 bases, V lost 0 bases, and 4 bases had no gene match. The CDR3: CASSLGTSGKETQYF. The CDR3 DNA reads as TGCGCCAGCAGCTTGGGCACTAGCGGTAAAGAGACCCAGTACTTC.

The chain employs TRBV6-4 and TRBJ2-7; D not certain. V was cut by 0 bases and J by 3 bases, with 6 bases left in between. This CDR3 region has 13 residues. Germline V CDR1 and CDR2: MRHNA, SNTAGT. As DNA, the CDR3 is TGTGCCAGCAGTGACTCGCGAAACTACGAGCAGTACGTC. It is translated as CASSDSRNYEQYV.

The gene calls are TRBV4-3 and TRBJ2-1; weak D call: TRBD2 (6 bases). Germline values: CDR1 LGHNA, CDR2 YSLEER. Trimming pared 4 bases from V and 9 bases from J, leaving 22 bases between. This CDR3 is built from 16 residues. The CDR3 spells CASSLEPRTGRTEQFF. As DNA, the CDR3 is TGCGCCAGCAGCCTCGAACCCAGGACTGGGAGGACTGAGCAGTTCTTC.

This chain joins TRBV5-6 and TRBJ2-2; no clear D. The V end was cut by 1 base, the J end by 4 bases, with 14 bases between. Per germline, CDR1 SGHDT and CDR2 YYEEEE. The CDR3 covers 16 residues. The CDR3 reads CASSLTATVGTGELFF. CDR3 bases: TGTGCCAGCAGCTTGACCGCGACTGTGGGCACCGGGGAGCTGTTTTTT.

The J gene is TRBJ2-3, the V gene TRBV6-1; 8 nucleotides line up with TRBD1. The CDR3 consists of 15 residues. V lost 4 bases, J lost 2 bases, and 5 bases stayed unmatched. CDR1 and CDR2 from the germline V gene are MNHNS and SASEGT. The CDR3 region has the DNA TGTGCCAGCAGTGCGACAGGGGCGATCACAGATACGCAGTATTTT. The encoded protein is CASSATGAITDTQYF.

The rearrangement joins TRBV6-1 to TRBJ1-2; D uncertain. Trimming removed 3 bases from V and 5 bases from J, with 10 bases in between. CDR1 and CDR2 from the germline V gene are MNHNS and SASEGT. CDR3 length equals 13 residues. The CDR3 DNA follows: TGTGCCAGCAGTGAGGGGAACACATATGGCTACACCTTC. Amino acid sequence: CASSEGNTYGYTF.

This clone was counted once. The chain employs TRBV23-1 and TRBJ2-3, with a tentative D call TRBD2 (7 bases). TRBV23-1 is recorded as an ORF, its role being uncertain. Trimming pared 7 bases from V and 0 bases from J, leaving 17 bases between. The CDR3 contains 16 residues. Written as DNA, the CDR3 is TGCGCCAGCAACACCCCCAGGGGAGGGAGCACAGATACGCAGTATTTT. Its translation: CASNTPRGGSTDTQYF.

CDR3 sequence: CASTGGTGTPNSPLHF. The CDR3 bases are TGTGCCAGCACCGGAGGGACAGGGACTCCAAATTCACCCCTCCACTTT. This chain uses TRBV9 with TRBJ1-6; 9 bases map to TRBD1. This CDR3 spans 16 amino acids. After removal of 6 bases from V and 7 bases from J, the junction contained 11 bases not matched to a gene. CDR1 and CDR2 from the germline V gene are SGDLS and YYNGEE. Combining the CDR3 with reference TRBV9 and TRBJ1-6 gives the whole variable domain DSGVTQTPKHLITATGQRVTLRCSPRSGDLSVYWYQQSLDQGLQFLIQYYNGEERAKGNILERFSAQQFPDLHSELNLSSLELGDSALYFCASTGGTGTPNSPLHFGNGTRLTVT.

The genes are TRBV27 and TRBJ2-5, with D unclear. This CDR3 has 14 residues. From germline, CDR1 is MNHEY and CDR2 SMNVEV (reference sequence). V dropped 5 bases and J dropped 0 bases, with 10 bases sitting between them. The CDR3 region is CASSTLGDQETQYF. For the CDR3, the DNA is TGTGCCAGCAGTACCCTCGGCGACCAAGAGACCCAGTACTTC.

This chain joins TRBV5-1 and TRBJ1-1; D is uncertain. V was clipped by 2 bases and J by 2 bases, with 10 bases between them. The CDR3 extends over 14 amino acids. The germline gives CDR1 SGHRS, CDR2 YFSETQ. In DNA, the CDR3 is TGCGCCAGCAGCTTCACTGGGGATAACACTGAAGCTTTCTTT. It codes for CASSFTGDNTEAFF.

The V gene is TRBV6-6, the J gene TRBJ1-2, with TRBD1 as a possible D gene (5 bases). This CDR3 contains 14 residues. The V gene's germline CDR1 is MNHNY and CDR2 SVGAGI (reference sequence). Trimming pared 0 bases from V and 4 bases from J, leaving 9 bases between. CDR3 nucleotides: TGTGCCAGCAGTTACTCGGGGCTGCCCTATGGCTACACCTTC. The encoded protein is CASSYSGLPYGYTF.

The J gene is TRBJ2-3, the V gene TRBV28; D perhaps matches TRBD2 (6 bases). V lost 6 bases and J 2 bases, leaving 15 bases between the germline ends. The CDR3 extends over 15 amino acids. From germline, CDR1 is MDHEN and CDR2 SYDVKM. The CDR3 DNA follows: TGTGCCAGCAGAAATATAGCGGAATTCACAGATACGCAGTATTTT. As protein: CASRNIAEFTDTQYF. Full variable domain (remainder filled in from reference TRBV28 and TRBJ2-3): DVKVTQSSRYLVKRTGEKVFLECVQDMDHENMFWYRQDPGLGLRLIYFSYDVKMKEKGDIPEGYSVSREKKERFSLILESASTNQTSMYLCASRNIAEFTDTQYFGPGTRLTVL.

This clone was counted a single time. The CDR3 region has the DNA TGTGCCAGCAGGAACAGGGGGCGGGGTGAAAAACTGTTTTTT. Translated, it gives CASRNRGRGEKLFF. V is TRBV27 and J is TRBJ1-4; 9 bases fit TRBD1. The V and J ends lost 6 bases and 7 bases, in that order; junction bases with no gene match: 6. This CDR3 comprises 14 residues. From germline, CDR1 is MNHEY and CDR2 SMNVEV (reference sequence).

The chain carries TRBV11-3 and TRBJ2-5, with 7 bases lining up with TRBD1. Germline CDR1 and CDR2: SGHNT and YENEEA. The ends lost 4 bases at V and 4 bases at J; junction bases unmatched: 6. This CDR3 comprises 14 residues. CDR3 residues: CASSSGRQGETQYF. In nucleotides, the CDR3 is TGTGCCAGCAGCTCGGGAAGACAGGGAGAGACCCAGTACTTC.

In DNA form, the CDR3 reads TGCGCCAGCAGTGACCGTCCAGGAGGCTATGAAGCTTTCTTT. Translating it yields CASSDRPGGYEAFF. The chain employs TRBV10-2 and TRBJ1-1; D is undetermined. From germline, CDR1 is WSHSY and CDR2 SAAADI. The CDR3 has 14 amino acids. V was cut by 3 bases and J by 7 bases, with 15 bases left in between.

This clone has just one count. The CDR3 bases are TGTGCCAGCAGTGCGGGCCAGATGACGAATTCACCCCTCCACTTT. Its translation: CASSAGQMTNSPLHF. This chain joins TRBV25-1 and TRBJ1-6; D is undetermined. This CDR3 is 15 amino acids long. CDR1 is MGHDK, CDR2 SYGVNS, per germline. V gave up 4 bases and J gave up 7 bases, with 14 bases separating them.